This TCR beta chain comes out of a study of regulatory T cells in long-lasting Graves disease. There are many counts of this clonotype. This CDR3 contains 15 residues. CDR1 and CDR2 (germline): KGHDR, SFDVKD. V lost 4 bases, J lost 2 bases, and 3 bases stayed unmatched. Sample time point: persistent/refractory GD, antithyroid drugs over 5 years with positive TRAb. The TCR library was made from RNA extracted from PBMCs. Both iRepertoire HTBI primers and Arm-PCR of CDR3 regions were used to build the TCR beta libraries. TCRdb independently ran MiXCR on the multiplex PCR reads; one entry per CDR3 protein. The data contain 310,000 or so distinct CDR3 sequences, about 19% of them singletons.

The source material was peripheral blood mononuclear cells (PBMCs), sampled when the disease was refractory, from a patient treated with antithyroid drugs. The clonotype originates from a female donor with Graves disease. The chain employs TRBV24-1 and TRBJ1-5, with TRBD1 matching over 8 bases. The CDR3 coding sequence is TGTGCCACCAGTGACCCGACAGGGGGCAATCAGCCCCAGCATTTT. Translation gives CATSDPTGGNQPQHF.